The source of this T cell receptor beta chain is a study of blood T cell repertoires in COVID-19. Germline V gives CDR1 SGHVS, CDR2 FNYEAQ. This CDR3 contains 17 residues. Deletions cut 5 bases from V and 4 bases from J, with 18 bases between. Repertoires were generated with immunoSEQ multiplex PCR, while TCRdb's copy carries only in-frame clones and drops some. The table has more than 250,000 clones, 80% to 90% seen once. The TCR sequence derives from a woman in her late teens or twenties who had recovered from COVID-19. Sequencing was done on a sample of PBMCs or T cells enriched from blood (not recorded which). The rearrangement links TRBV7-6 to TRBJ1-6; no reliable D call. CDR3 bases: TGTGCCAGCAGCCTGCTGCAGGCTGGGTTTTATAATTCACCCCTCCACTTT. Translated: CASSLLQAGFYNSPLHF.